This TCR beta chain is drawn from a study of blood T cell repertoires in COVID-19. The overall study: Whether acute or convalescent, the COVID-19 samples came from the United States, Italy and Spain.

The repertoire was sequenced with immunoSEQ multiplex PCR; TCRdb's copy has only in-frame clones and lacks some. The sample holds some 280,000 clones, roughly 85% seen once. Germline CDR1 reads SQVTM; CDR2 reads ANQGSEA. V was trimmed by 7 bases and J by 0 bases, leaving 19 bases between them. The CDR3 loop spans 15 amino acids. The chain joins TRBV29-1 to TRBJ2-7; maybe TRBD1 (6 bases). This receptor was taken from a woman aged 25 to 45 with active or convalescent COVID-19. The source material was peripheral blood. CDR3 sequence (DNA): TGCAGCGCCCAGGTCTCGGGACATCTCTCCTACGAGCAGTACTTC. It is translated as CSAQVSGHLSYEQYF.